The rows below give T cell receptor beta chains drawn from one sample of a study of T cell responses to AZD1222 COVID-19 vaccine. Generated by immunoSEQ multiplex PCR, the TCRdb table keeps only in-frame clones and is missing some. Of approximately 85,000 clones in the sample, approximately 86% were seen once. The source material was peripheral blood, sampled on day 0 of AZD1222 vaccination. Receptors originate from an adult in good health. Each CDR3 is given without its conserved first and last residue. The D gene is left open where the match is weak.

j_call d_call v_call cdr3_aa
TRBJ1-2 . TRBV27 ASSFPGGGYT
TRBJ2-4 TRBD1 TRBV6-5 ASSDRVGAKNIQY
TRBJ1-6 TRBD1 TRBV9 ASSSGQGDNSPLH
TRBJ2-1 . TRBV7-7 ASSPVRGPAYNEQF
TRBJ1-2 . TRBV5-1 ASSYSPEGGYT
TRBJ2-1 TRBD2 TRBV7-2 ASSRMGLTSYNEQF
TRBJ1-5 TRBD1 TRBV7-9 ASSRTGANQPQH
TRBJ1-1 . TRBV19 ASSLSRGTEAF
TRBJ2-5 TRBD2 TRBV14 ASSQNREGPWETQY
TRBJ2-7 . TRBV3-1/TRBV3-2 ASTRGAGCEQY
TRBJ1-6 TRBD1 TRBV9 ASSATGSGSPLH
TRBJ1-2 . TRBV9 ASSAFDTENYGYT
TRBJ2-7 . TRBV3-1/TRBV3-2 ASSQDRGGYEQY
TRBJ2-1 . TRBV10-3 AISESETSRDSSYNEQF
TRBJ1-2 . TRBV12-3/TRBV12-4 ASSQDRYGYT
TRBJ2-7 . TRBV11-1 ASSQDLSYEQY
TRBJ2-7 TRBD1 TRBV27 ASRPTGVGEQY
TRBJ1-4 TRBD1 TRBV7-9 ASSLPRQGDEKLF
TRBJ1-1 . TRBV24-1 ATSDPGLQKAF
TRBJ1-6 . TRBV11-2 ASSRNRGENSPLH
TRBJ1-4 . TRBV19 ASSDAEKLF
TRBJ2-3 . TRBV29-1 SVSGVERVLASTDTQY
TRBJ2-1 TRBD2 TRBV2 ASRGLAGGPHNEQF
TRBJ1-2 . TRBV19 ASSIPRVGYGYT
TRBJ2-1 TRBD1 TRBV7-2 ASSSRTGDEQF
TRBJ2-2 . TRBV5-1 ASSLLQNTGELF
TRBJ2-5 . TRBV12-3/TRBV12-4 ASSFSKGGTQY
TRBJ2-7 TRBD1 TRBV10-3 AISESNLVRRTRDSFYEQY
TRBJ1-5 . TRBV23-1 ASSPDQPQH
TRBJ2-2 . TRBV5-1 ASSLMPTGTTGELF
TRBJ1-2 . TRBV18 ASSPKADPGGYT
TRBJ1-4 . TRBV5-1 ASRRDYGKLF
TRBJ2-5 . TRBV11-3 ASHSSTYQETQY